These 29 T cell receptor beta chains share one sample of origin, sequenced in a study of blood T cell repertoires in COVID-19 (dated by TCRdb to 2018 to 2021). Libraries were constructed by the immunoSEQ multiplex PCR assay. Not all clones reach the TCRdb copy of this immuneACCESS table, which keeps in-frame sequences only. Checked studies attribute under half of the gap to unresolved V genes and leave the rest unexplained. The sample yields 160,000 or so clones; 80% to 90% were counted once. Around 1.5% of the sample is in the top ten clones. The specimen sequenced was peripheral blood. The receptors were sampled from a woman between 45 and 65 years old with acute or convalescent COVID-19.

The genes are TRBV10-3 and TRBJ2-7; the match to TRBD1 covers 9 bases. Germline trimming cut 2 bases from V and 6 bases from J; bases unmatched to any gene: 14. This CDR3 region has 17 residues. The germline gives CDR1 ENHRY, CDR2 SYGVKD. CDR3 nucleotide sequence: TGTGCCATCAGTGAGCTGGCCCCCGGGACAGGGCTCGCCGAGCAGTACTTC. Translating it yields CAISELAPGTGLAEQYF.

The gene calls are TRBV13 and TRBJ1-4; maybe TRBD1 (5 bases). The germline CDR1 and CDR2 sequences are PRHDT and FYEKMQ (reference sequence). The CDR3 totals 14 residues. Deletions cut 6 bases from V and 8 bases from J, with 16 bases between. In DNA form, the CDR3 reads TGTGCCAGCAGTCAAGGGGTGCACGAGGAAAAACTGTTTTTT. Its translation is CASSQGVHEEKLFF.

Comments on this clone: At one of its ends the junction is not consistent with the germline gene, which may arise from a read error. This chain joins TRBV25-1 and TRBJ1-1; weak D call: TRBD1 (6 bases). The CDR3 spans 13 residues. The germline gives CDR1 MGHDK, CDR2 SYGVNS. CDR3 in amino acids: CASSESRQAWFTF. DNA of the CDR3: TGTGCCAGCAGTGAATCAAGACAGGCCTGGTTCACTTTT.

This chain uses TRBV7-9 with TRBJ1-5, with D unresolved. The germline CDR1 and CDR2 sequences are SEHNR and FQNEAQ (reference sequence). CDR3 size: 15 residues. Trimming shortened V by 5 bases and J by 5 bases, and 16 bases separated the two germline ends. The CDR3 loop is CASSPGWEGYQPQHF. The DNA for the CDR3 is TGTGCCAGCAGCCCTGGCTGGGAGGGATATCAGCCCCAGCATTTT. Supplemented by reference TRBV7-9 and TRBJ1-5, the full variable domain reads DTGVSQNPRHKITKRGQNVTFRCDPISEHNRLYWYRQTLGQGPEFLTYFQNEAQLEKSRLLSDRFSAERPKGSFSTLEIQRTEQGDSAMYLCASSPGWEGYQPQHFGDGTRLSIL.

The chain uses TRBV29-1 and TRBJ1-5; 7 bases align to TRBD1. Germline CDR1 is SQVTM and CDR2 is ANQGSEA. V lost 4 bases and J lost 5; bases outside the gene matches: 11. This CDR3 spans 15 amino acids. CDR3 nucleotide sequence: TGCAGCGTTGCCAAGGGGGCAGGGGAGGATCAGCCCCAGCATTTT. It specifies CSVAKGAGEDQPQHF.

The CDR3 spells CAWTQAGTGADTEAFF. The DNA for the CDR3 is TGTGCCTGGACCCAAGCGGGGACAGGGGCTGACACTGAAGCTTTCTTT. The gene calls are TRBV30 and TRBJ1-1, with TRBD1 matching 10 bases. In germline, CDR1 is GTSNPN, CDR2 SVGIG (reference sequence). CDR3 length equals 16 residues. The J segment lost 3 bases and the V segment lost 4 bases, leaving 11 bases of the junction unmatched. Full variable domain (missing parts from reference TRBV30 and TRBJ1-1): SQTIHQWPATLVQPVGSPLSLECTVEGTSNPNLYWYRQAAGRGLQLLFYSVGIGQISSEVPQNLSASRPQDRQFILSSKKLLLSDSGFYLCAWTQAGTGADTEAFFGQGTRLTVV.

The chain carries TRBV5-4 and TRBJ1-3; 8 bases fit TRBD1. This CDR3 comprises 15 residues. CDR1 is SGHNT, CDR2 YYREEE, per germline (reference sequence). V shed 4 bases, J shed 4 bases, and the junction held 7 bases outside the gene matches. The CDR3 nucleotides read TGTGCCAGCAGCGAGACACAGGGGGTCGGAAACACCATATATTTT. This codes for CASSETQGVGNTIYF.

The chain has TRBV27 and TRBJ2-7; 7 nucleotides line up with TRBD1. This CDR3 comprises 16 residues. After removal of 5 bases from V and 2 bases from J, the junction contained 12 bases not matched to a gene. In germline, CDR1 is MNHEY, CDR2 SMNVEV (reference sequence). The CDR3 here is CASSLTGTATTYEQYF. Here the CDR3 DNA reads TGTGCCAGCAGTCTCACCGGGACAGCGACGACCTACGAGCAGTACTTC.

V is TRBV7-2 and J is TRBJ1-2; D not certain. Deletions cut 3 bases from V and 6 bases from J, with 14 bases between. Germline lookup yields CDR1 SGHTA and CDR2 FQGNSA. CDR3 length: 14 amino acids. The DNA for the CDR3 is TGTGCCAGCAGCTTTAGGCCGGAGACCCATGGCTACACCTTC. The encoded protein is CASSFRPETHGYTF.

The J gene is TRBJ1-1, the V gene TRBV6-5, with D perhaps TRBD1 (6 bases). Trimming cost V 0 bases and J 4 bases, with 15 bases left between them. Germline CDR1 is MNHEY and CDR2 is SVGAGI. The CDR3 is 16 residues long. This CDR3 reads CASSYSVGRGATEAFF. Written as DNA, the CDR3 is TGTGCCAGCAGTTACTCCGTGGGGAGGGGGGCCACTGAAGCTTTCTTT.

The V gene is TRBV27, the J gene TRBJ2-7, with D uncertain. Germline V CDR1 and CDR2: MNHEY, SMNVEV (reference sequence). The CDR3 runs 12 residues. V was cut by 8 bases and J by 2 bases, with 10 bases left in between. The CDR3 sequence is CASPAAPYEQYF. DNA of the CDR3: TGTGCCAGCCCCGCGGCCCCCTACGAGCAGTACTTC.

V is TRBV12-3 or TRBV12-4 and J is TRBJ1-2; the match to TRBD1 covers 8 bases. This CDR3 region has 13 residues. J lost 3 bases, V lost 4 bases, and 1 base had no gene match. The CDR3 coding sequence is TGTGCCAGCAGTTCACAGGGGGACTATGGCTACACCTTC. This encodes CASSSQGDYGYTF.

J is TRBJ2-1 and V is TRBV6-5, with a weak D call TRBD2 (5 bases). The CDR3 has 15 residues. Per the germline V gene, CDR1 is MNHEY and CDR2 is SVGAGI. Trimming took 0 bases from V and 5 from J, leaving 11 bases between them. This chain's CDR3 is CASSYSRTGNNEQFF. The CDR3, as DNA: TGTGCCAGCAGTTACTCCCGGACTGGGAACAATGAGCAGTTCTTC.

This clone showed up just once. The rearrangement joins TRBV11-3 to TRBJ1-1, with 7 nucleotides matching TRBD1. Unmatched junction bases numbered 12, after V lost 5 bases and J lost 6 bases. The germline gives CDR1 SGHNT, CDR2 YENEEA. The CDR3 is 15 residues long. As DNA, the CDR3 is TGTGCCAGCAGCAACTACAGGGGTGGAATCGCTGAAGCTTTCTTT. Amino acid sequence: CASSNYRGGIAEAFF. Drawing the rest from reference TRBV11-3 and TRBJ1-1, the complete variable domain is EAGVVQSPRYKIIEKKQPVAFWCNPISGHNTLYWYLQNLGQGPELLIRYENEEAVDDSQLPKDRFSAERLKGVDSTLKIQPAELGDSAVYLCASSNYRGGIAEAFFGQGTRLTVV.

This chain joins TRBV6-2 or TRBV6-3 and TRBJ1-4; no firm D call. The CDR3 runs 15 residues. With 4 bases removed from V and 0 bases from J, the gap between germline ends came to 9 bases. Germline assignment: CDR1 MNHEY and CDR2 SVGEGT. CDR3 DNA: TGTGCCAGCAGTTCTATTTCGCCAACTAATGAAAAACTGTTTTTT. Its translation: CASSSISPTNEKLFF.

This clone was found once. This chain connects TRBV11-3 to TRBJ1-6, with no clear D. Germline V gives CDR1 SGHNT, CDR2 YENEEA. CDR3 length: 13 amino acids. The ends were cut back, 6 bases at V and 6 bases at J, with 9 bases in the middle. CDR3 nucleotides: TGTGCCAGCAGGAGCTCCCTTAATTCACCCCTCCACTTT. This gives the protein CASRSSLNSPLHF. Filled out from reference TRBV11-3 and TRBJ1-6, the complete variable domain reads EAGVVQSPRYKIIEKKQPVAFWCNPISGHNTLYWYLQNLGQGPELLIRYENEEAVDDSQLPKDRFSAERLKGVDSTLKIQPAELGDSAVYLCASRSSLNSPLHFGNGTRLTVT.

The CDR3 DNA follows: TGTGCCCCCGGGAGGCAGCCCCAGCATTTT. It yields the protein CAPGRQPQHF. This sequence joins TRBV10-3 and TRBJ1-5; D gene uncertain. V lost 11 bases to trimming and J lost 7 bases, with 9 bases between them. CDR3 size: 10 residues. Germline CDR1 is ENHRY and CDR2 is SYGVKD.

The chain is built from TRBV5-1 and TRBJ2-1; 7 bases match TRBD1. This CDR3 is 13 amino acids long. Trimming at V came to 5 bases and at J to 8 bases, leaving 7 bases not matched to a gene. CDR1 SGHRS and CDR2 YFSETQ come from the germline V gene. The CDR3 loop is CASSPNRGDEQFF. The CDR3, as DNA: TGCGCCAGCAGTCCTAACAGGGGTGATGAGCAGTTCTTC. Using reference TRBV5-1 and TRBJ2-1 for the parts outside the CDR3, the full variable domain is KAGVTQTPRYLIKTRGQQVTLSCSPISGHRSVSWYQQTPGQGLQFLFEYFSETQRNKGNFPGRFSGRQFSNSRSEMNVSTLELGDSALYLCASSPNRGDEQFFGPGTRLTVL.

The count of this clone is one. The CDR3 DNA reads as TGCAGCGCGAGGACTAGAACCTACGAGCAGTACTTC. Encoded protein: CSARTRTYEQYF. The rearrangement joins TRBV29-1 to TRBJ2-7; 7 positions agree with TRBD2. Germline values: CDR1 SQVTM, CDR2 ANQGSEA. This CDR3 spans 12 amino acids. V trimming: 7 bases; J trimming: 2 bases; junction bases outside the gene matches: 5.

The chain is built from TRBV18 and TRBJ1-5; TRBD1 agrees at 7 bases. The CDR3 totals 15 residues. V shed 3 bases, J shed 6 bases, and the junction held 8 bases outside the gene matches. Germline CDR1 KGHSH, CDR2 LQKENI. The CDR3 DNA reads as TGTGCCAGCTCACCGGGGCAGGGGGAGAGTCAGCCCCAGCATTTT. Encoded protein: CASSPGQGESQPQHF.

The J gene is TRBJ1-1, the V gene TRBV5-6, with 8 bases aligning to TRBD1. The CDR3 consists of 15 residues. V lost 0 bases, J lost 3 bases, and 4 bases stayed unmatched. CDR1 is SGHDT, CDR2 YYEEEE, per germline. In DNA, the CDR3 is TGTGCCAGCAGCTTGGGGACAGGGTTCCACACTGAAGCTTTCTTT. Translation gives CASSLGTGFHTEAFF.

The V and J genes are TRBV19 and TRBJ2-7, with TRBD1 as a possible D gene (6 bases). CDR3 length: 15 residues. The V end lost 6 bases, the J end lost 3 bases, and 18 bases lay between the germline ends. In germline, CDR1 is LNHDA, CDR2 SQIVND (reference sequence). The CDR3 spells CASSLEGQSYYEQYF. The CDR3 nucleotides are TGTGCCAGTAGCCTGGAAGGACAGTCATACTACGAGCAGTACTTC.

This rearrangement joins TRBV20-1 to TRBJ1-2, with D possibly matching TRBD1 (5 bases). Germline V gene lookup returns CDR1 DFQATT and CDR2 SNEGSKA (reference sequence). Deletions cut 3 bases from V and 4 bases from J, with 9 bases between. The CDR3 contains 12 residues. The chain's CDR3 is CSASMGGYGYTF. As DNA, the CDR3 is TGCAGTGCTAGTATGGGGGGCTATGGCTACACCTTC.

The V gene is TRBV5-1, the J gene TRBJ2-1; 7 bases align to TRBD2. Losses at the gene ends were 0 bases for V and 5 bases for J; bases not matched to a gene: 5. The CDR3 spans 15 residues. Germline CDR1 and CDR2: SGHRS and YFSETQ. DNA for the CDR3: TGCGCCAGCAGCTTGGCCGTGCTAGCGGACAATGAGCAGTTCTTC. Translated: CASSLAVLADNEQFF.

V gene TRBV5-4 combines with J gene TRBJ2-3; 9 bases are shared with TRBD2. The J segment lost 4 bases and the V segment lost 3 bases, leaving 6 bases of the junction unmatched. CDR3 length equals 15 residues. CDR1 is SGHNT, CDR2 YYREEE, per germline (reference sequence). The CDR3 reads CASSSPLAGADTQYF. The CDR3 DNA sequence: TGTGCCAGCAGCTCCCCACTAGCGGGCGCAGATACGCAGTATTTT.

This sequence joins TRBV3-1 (or the pseudogene TRBV3-2) and TRBJ2-2; D perhaps matches TRBD2 (5 bases). The ends were cut back, 4 bases at V and 2 bases at J, with 17 bases in the middle. This CDR3 contains 17 residues. The germline gives CDR1 LGHDT, CDR2 YNNKEL (reference sequence). This chain's CDR3 is CASSPLREGANTGELFF. The CDR3 DNA sequence: TGTGCCAGCAGCCCCCTCCGGGAAGGAGCTAACACCGGGGAGCTGTTTTTT.

V and J are TRBV3-1 (or the pseudogene TRBV3-2) and TRBJ2-7; 13 nucleotides align to TRBD2. The CDR3 extends over 20 amino acids. The germline V gene encodes CDR1 LGHDT and CDR2 YNNKEL (reference sequence). V shed 2 bases, J shed 1 base, and the junction held 14 bases outside the gene matches. The CDR3 reads CASSQPGTSGIWVRSYEQYF. DNA of the CDR3: TGTGCCAGCAGCCAACCGGGGACTAGCGGGATCTGGGTACGATCCTACGAGCAGTACTTC.

The chain is built from TRBV9 and TRBJ1-1; D not resolved. The CDR3 spans 13 residues. Germline values: CDR1 SGDLS, CDR2 YYNGEE. The V end was cut by 2 bases, the J end by 11 bases, with 16 bases between. CDR3 sequence reads: CASSVLGNDLAFF. The CDR3 coding sequence is TGTGCCAGCAGCGTGCTTGGCAACGACTTGGCTTTCTTT.

The V gene is TRBV6-1, the J gene TRBJ2-3; 9 positions match TRBD2. CDR3 length equals 15 residues. Germline assignment: CDR1 MNHNS and CDR2 SASEGT. Unmatched junction bases numbered 2, after V lost 1 base and J lost 3 bases. The DNA for the CDR3 is TGTGCCAGCAGTGAAGGTAGCGGGAGAACAGATACGCAGTATTTT. Its translation is CASSEGSGRTDTQYF.